This passage covers 5 T cell receptor beta chains from one sample sequenced in a study of lymphopenia after photon versus proton radiotherapy. Measured with immunoSEQ multiplex PCR; TCRdb has only the in-frame clones, and not every one. Of 150,000 to 200,000 clones listed, 80% to 90% were seen once; the top ten hold about 4.7%. The source material was peripheral blood, sampled from a patient treated with photon-based radiotherapy. These receptor sequences come from a man aged 50 or older with gastric cancer.

The chain recombines TRBV28 with TRBJ2-5; 11 bases fit TRBD2. The CDR3 totals 14 residues. Germline V gene data show CDR1 as MDHEN and CDR2 as SYDVKM. Unmatched junction bases numbered 10, after V lost 2 bases and J lost 14 bases. CDR3 nucleotides: TGTGCCAGCAGTTTAGAGGGACTAGCGGCGACATGTTACTTC. Translated, it gives CASSLEGLAATCYF.

The gene calls are TRBV10-3 and TRBJ2-7; D ambiguous. CDR1 is ENHRY and CDR2 is SYGVKD in the germline V gene. The CDR3 contains 12 residues. Trimming left V 3 bases short and J 6 bases short, with 9 bases between. Here the CDR3 DNA reads TGTGCCATCAGTGACGTGGGATCCGAGCAGTACTTC. As protein: CAISDVGSEQYF.

CDR3 DNA: TGCGCCAGCAGCTCCGGGGGAGTCCAAGAGACCCAGTACTTC. Protein: CASSSGGVQETQYF. The V gene is TRBV5-1, the J gene TRBJ2-5, with D perhaps TRBD2 (6 bases). Germline-derived CDR1 and CDR2 are SGHRS and YFSETQ. Trimming stripped 3 bases from V and 1 base from J, with 10 bases between. The CDR3 runs to 14 residues.

The chain uses TRBV21-1 and TRBJ1-2; the table assigns TRBD1, which was not confirmed against the DNA. TRBV21-1 is noted as a pseudogene. CDR3 size: 15 residues. The CDR3 nucleotides are TGTGCCAGCAGCAAACGAAGGGGCGCGAGCTATGGCTACACCTTC. The encoded protein is CASSKRRGASYGYTF.

V usage is TRBV11-2 and J usage is TRBJ1-6; TRBD1 aligns across 7 bases. Germline lookup yields CDR1 SGHAT and CDR2 FQNNGV. V trimming: 5 bases; J trimming: 5 bases; junction bases outside the gene matches: 6. The length of the CDR3 is 15 residues. The CDR3 region has the DNA TGTGCCAGCAGCAGGACCAGGGGGAATAATTCACCCCTCCACTTT. Residues: CASSRTRGNNSPLHF.